The text below deals with one TCR beta chain. CDR1 and CDR2 from the germline V gene are WSHSY and SAAADI. CDR3 length: 14 amino acids. Deletions cut 3 bases from V and 5 bases from J, with 12 bases between. Per the original data handling: Amplified reference gene primers provided the basis for estimating nucleated cell counts. Clones were sequenced by immunoSEQ multiplex PCR, and TCRdb holds only the in-frame ones, with some missing. The D gene and trimming were derived from the DNA, and the V and J assignments and clone size from that table. In the table there are some 250,000 clones, approximately 89% of which are singletons. This sample was included in a study of blood T cell repertoires in COVID-19. Study-wide context: Material from acute and convalescent COVID-19 was sourced from the United States, Italy and Spain. T cells, B-cell-depleted T cells, or PBMCs supplied cDNA or gDNA.

The genes are TRBV10-2 and TRBJ2-3; weak D call: TRBD2 (6 bases). Sequencing was carried out using PBMCs or T cells enriched from blood (not recorded which). The sequence was collected from a woman in her twenties or thirties with acute COVID-19. The CDR3 DNA follows: TGCGCCAGCAGTGACGTGGGGACTGGAGATACGCAGTATTTT. This encodes CASSDVGTGDTQYF.